This record concerns one T cell receptor (beta chain) sequence. Its cognate antigen is unknown. This entry belongs to a study of cytomegalovirus exposure and HLA in healthy donors. Study summary: The Caucasian-associated ancestry cluster held roughly 81% of 350 to 450 genotyped donors.

The CDR3 spans 12 residues. The V and J ends lost 3 bases and 4 bases respectively, with 6 bases between them. Germline V gives CDR1 KGHSH, CDR2 LQKENI. Vbeta (60) and Jbeta (13) primers were used in the PCR. Repertoires were generated with immunoSEQ multiplex PCR, while TCRdb's copy carries only in-frame clones and drops some. The top ten clones hold about 1.8% of a sample with about 120,000 clones, about 81% of them seen once. Notes on the study in general: It is likely that the observed cluster of highly shared sequence variants was a sequencing artifact. Among the CMV-associated chains, a few were confirmed in vitro as specific for CMV antigens. For TCR beta chains, V- and J-gene trimming was later linked to a missense DCLRE1C variant.

This clonotype originated in a man in his forties or fifties in good health and CMV-seronegative. The V and J genes are TRBV18 and TRBJ1-1; D ambiguous. Sequenced material: PBMCs. The CDR3 DNA follows: TGTGCCAGCTCACCCTTTGTCACTGAAGCTTTCTTT. Its translation is CASSPFVTEAFF.